Listed below are T cell receptor beta chains from one sample, sequenced in a study of blood T cell repertoires in COVID-19. Assay: immunoSEQ multiplex PCR; the TCRdb copy retains only in-frame clones and omits some. In the table there are roughly 260,000 clones, 82% of which are singletons. Input material: peripheral blood. The receptors originated from a woman aged 18-29 years with acute or convalescent COVID-19. The CDR3 runs from the conserved cysteine through the conserved F or W. The order of the fields is CDR3 DNA, CDR3 protein, clone size, CDR3 length, D gene, J gene, V gene. D genes are given only for firm matches. Rows give clone size only sometimes, using once, few, many, or a class for an expanded clone.

CDR3 DNA: TGCGCCAGCACTGACAACAATCTTAATGAGCAGTTCTTC
CDR3 protein: CASTDNNLNEQFF
clone size: NA
CDR3 length: 13
D gene: NA
J gene: TRBJ2-1
V gene: TRBV10-1

CDR3 DNA: TGTGCCAGCTCACCACCGGCCAGGGGGATGTACAATGAGCAGTTCTTC
CDR3 protein: CASSPPARGMYNEQFF
clone size: NA
CDR3 length: 16
D gene: TRBD1
J gene: TRBJ2-1
V gene: TRBV18

CDR3 DNA: TGTGCCAGCAGTTTTGCCAGGGCAAGCTCACCCCTCCACTTT
CDR3 protein: CASSFARASSPLHF
clone size: few
CDR3 length: 14
D gene: NA
J gene: TRBJ1-6
V gene: TRBV27

CDR3 DNA: TGTGCCAGCAGCCAAGGATCGGGACAGGGGCATTATGGCTACACCTTC
CDR3 protein: CASSQGSGQGHYGYTF
clone size: NA
CDR3 length: 16
D gene: TRBD1
J gene: TRBJ1-2
V gene: TRBV14

CDR3 DNA: TGTGCCAGTAGCGGCGGGGTCCCAGAACGTGCAACTAATGAAAAACTGTTTTTT
CDR3 protein: CASSGGVPERATNEKLFF
clone size: NA
CDR3 length: 18
D gene: NA
J gene: TRBJ1-4
V gene: TRBV19

CDR3 DNA: TGCGCCAGCAGCCAAGACGGAGCCCTCGGCGAGCAGTACTTC
CDR3 protein: CASSQDGALGEQYF
clone size: NA
CDR3 length: 14
D gene: NA
J gene: TRBJ2-7
V gene: TRBV4-3

CDR3 DNA: TGCGCCAGCAGCCAAGATAGGTCGACAGGGACAAACTATGGCTACACCTTC
CDR3 protein: CASSQDRSTGTNYGYTF
clone size: once
CDR3 length: 17
D gene: TRBD1
J gene: TRBJ1-2
V gene: TRBV4-3

CDR3 DNA: TGTGCCAGCAGCCTCAGGGTCATGAACACTGAAGCTTTCTTT
CDR3 protein: CASSLRVMNTEAFF
clone size: NA
CDR3 length: 14
D gene: NA
J gene: TRBJ1-1
V gene: TRBV11-1

CDR3 DNA: TGTGCCAGCAGCTTATTCTTGGGACGGGGGGGTTCCTATGGCTACACCTTC
CDR3 protein: CASSLFLGRGGSYGYTF
clone size: NA
CDR3 length: 17
D gene: NA
J gene: TRBJ1-2
V gene: TRBV7-9

CDR3 DNA: TGTGCCAGCATAACAGGGACTAGCGGGAGTCTGGATGAGCAGTTCTTC
CDR3 protein: CASITGTSGSLDEQFF
clone size: NA
CDR3 length: 16
D gene: TRBD2
J gene: TRBJ2-1
V gene: TRBV9

CDR3 DNA: TGTGCCAGCAGTCTCGGACTAGCGGGAGGAGGAGAGACCCAGTACTTC
CDR3 protein: CASSLGLAGGGETQYF
clone size: NA
CDR3 length: 16
D gene: TRBD2
J gene: TRBJ2-5
V gene: TRBV6-2/TRBV6-3

CDR3 DNA: TGTGCCAGCAGCCATGTAGGGGGCGGGTACGCTGAAGCTTTCTTT
CDR3 protein: CASSHVGGGYAEAFF
clone size: once
CDR3 length: 15
D gene: TRBD1
J gene: TRBJ1-1
V gene: TRBV14

CDR3 DNA: TGTGCCAGCACTCGACCCGGGACAGGGATCTACGAGCAGTACTTC
CDR3 protein: CASTRPGTGIYEQYF
clone size: NA
CDR3 length: 15
D gene: TRBD1
J gene: TRBJ2-7
V gene: TRBV28

CDR3 DNA: TGTGCCAGCAGGACCCGGCGGGGCCCAGATACGCAGTATTTT
CDR3 protein: CASRTRRGPDTQYF
clone size: once
CDR3 length: 14
D gene: NA
J gene: TRBJ2-3
V gene: TRBV5-6

CDR3 DNA: TGTGCCAGCAGCCCAACCGGGACTATCTACAATGAGCAGTTCTTC
CDR3 protein: CASSPTGTIYNEQFF
clone size: NA
CDR3 length: 15
D gene: TRBD2
J gene: TRBJ2-1
V gene: TRBV9

CDR3 DNA: TGCGCCAGCAGCCAAGGGGGGACTTCTCCAGATACGCAGTATTTT
CDR3 protein: CASSQGGTSPDTQYF
clone size: NA
CDR3 length: 15
D gene: NA
J gene: TRBJ2-3
V gene: TRBV4-3

CDR3 DNA: TGTGCCAGCAGAGGAGGGGTTCGGGCAGATACGCAGTATTTT
CDR3 protein: CASRGGVRADTQYF
clone size: NA
CDR3 length: 14
D gene: NA
J gene: TRBJ2-3
V gene: TRBV27

CDR3 DNA: TGTGCCAGCAGCATACGGTTGGGGACAAATTCACCCCTCCACTTT
CDR3 protein: CASSIRLGTNSPLHF
clone size: NA
CDR3 length: 15
D gene: NA
J gene: TRBJ1-6
V gene: TRBV6-2/TRBV6-3

CDR3 DNA: TGTGCCAGTAGTATAGATAGGTTACGGACAGACGAGCAGTACTTC
CDR3 protein: CASSIDRLRTDEQYF
clone size: NA
CDR3 length: 15
D gene: NA
J gene: TRBJ2-7
V gene: TRBV19

CDR3 DNA: TGTGCCACCAGCAGAGATCGGGAGGGGCCGGCGGCTGAAGCTTTCTTT
CDR3 protein: CATSRDREGPAAEAFF
clone size: once
CDR3 length: 16
D gene: NA
J gene: TRBJ1-1
V gene: TRBV15

CDR3 DNA: TGTGCCTGGAGCGGGGGGGAGACCCAGTACTTC
CDR3 protein: CAWSGGETQYF
clone size: NA
CDR3 length: 11
D gene: TRBD2
J gene: TRBJ2-5
V gene: TRBV30

CDR3 DNA: TGCGCCAGCAGCTTGCGGACTAGCGGGATTAATGAGCAGTTCTTC
CDR3 protein: CASSLRTSGINEQFF
clone size: NA
CDR3 length: 15
D gene: TRBD2
J gene: TRBJ2-1
V gene: TRBV5-1

CDR3 DNA: TGTGCCTGGAGTGGGGACAGGGGGGGAAACACCATATATTTT
CDR3 protein: CAWSGDRGGNTIYF
clone size: NA
CDR3 length: 14
D gene: TRBD1
J gene: TRBJ1-3
V gene: TRBV30

CDR3 DNA: TGTGCCAGTAGTATAAGTATGGTGACAGGGGGCGGAGATACGCAGTATTTT
CDR3 protein: CASSISMVTGGGDTQYF
clone size: few
CDR3 length: 17
D gene: TRBD1
J gene: TRBJ2-3
V gene: TRBV19

CDR3 DNA: TGTGCCAGCAGCCCCACGGGACTAGAAATATTGCAGTACTTC
CDR3 protein: CASSPTGLEILQYF
clone size: NA
CDR3 length: 14
D gene: TRBD2
J gene: TRBJ2-7
V gene: TRBV28

CDR3 DNA: TGTGCCAGCAGCCAAGTCGAGGGGGTAATGGTAAAACTGTTTTTT
CDR3 protein: CASSQVEGVMVKLFF
clone size: NA
CDR3 length: 15
D gene: NA
J gene: TRBJ1-4
V gene: TRBV4-2

CDR3 DNA: TGTGCCAGCAGCCCGGGACTAGCTGAGTTCTTC
CDR3 protein: CASSPGLAEFF
clone size: once
CDR3 length: 11
D gene: TRBD2
J gene: TRBJ2-1
V gene: TRBV6-2/TRBV6-3

CDR3 DNA: TGTGCCAGCAGCCCGCATTTACTACTAGCGGGAGGCAATACCGGGGAGCTGTTTTTT
CDR3 protein: CASSPHLLLAGGNTGELFF
clone size: NA
CDR3 length: 19
D gene: TRBD2
J gene: TRBJ2-2
V gene: TRBV7-2

CDR3 DNA: TGTGCCTGGACAGGGGGTTATGGCTACACCTTC
CDR3 protein: CAWTGGYGYTF
clone size: NA
CDR3 length: 11
D gene: TRBD1
J gene: TRBJ1-2
V gene: TRBV30

CDR3 DNA: TGTGCCAGCAGCCCCGGAGAGACCCAGTACTTC
CDR3 protein: CASSPGETQYF
clone size: once
CDR3 length: 11
D gene: NA
J gene: TRBJ2-5
V gene: TRBV12-3/TRBV12-4

CDR3 DNA: TGTGCCAGCAGCCATGACAGACAGGGGCTCTATGGCTACACCTTC
CDR3 protein: CASSHDRQGLYGYTF
clone size: NA
CDR3 length: 15
D gene: TRBD1
J gene: TRBJ1-2
V gene: TRBV3-1/TRBV3-2

CDR3 DNA: TGTGCCAGCAGCTTAGATCTAGTTCGTGGCTACACCTTC
CDR3 protein: CASSLDLVRGYTF
clone size: NA
CDR3 length: 13
D gene: NA
J gene: TRBJ1-2
V gene: TRBV7-9

CDR3 DNA: TGTGCCTGGAGTGTAGCCCATTTCCTCCACTTT
CDR3 protein: CAWSVAHFLHF
clone size: once
CDR3 length: 11
D gene: NA
J gene: TRBJ1-6
V gene: TRBV30

CDR3 DNA: TGTGCCAGCAGCGGGGACCCGGCAGGGGGCTGGGGTTCACCCCTCCACTTT
CDR3 protein: CASSGDPAGGWGSPLHF
clone size: NA
CDR3 length: 17
D gene: TRBD1
J gene: TRBJ1-6
V gene: TRBV7-9

CDR3 DNA: TGCGCCAGCAGCTTGGCCGGGCAGGGAGGCCAGCCCCAGCATTTT
CDR3 protein: CASSLAGQGGQPQHF
clone size: NA
CDR3 length: 15
D gene: NA
J gene: TRBJ1-5
V gene: TRBV5-1

CDR3 DNA: TGTGCCAGCAGCCCCTCCCGGGTGGGCACCGGGGAGCTGTTTTTT
CDR3 protein: CASSPSRVGTGELFF
clone size: NA
CDR3 length: 15
D gene: NA
J gene: TRBJ2-2
V gene: TRBV11-3

CDR3 DNA: TGTGCCAGCAGTCCCTCCCTTGGGCGGGTTAAGAGCTCCTACAATGAGCAGTTCTTC
CDR3 protein: CASSPSLGRVKSSYNEQFF
clone size: NA
CDR3 length: 19
D gene: NA
J gene: TRBJ2-1
V gene: TRBV6-2/TRBV6-3

CDR3 DNA: TGTGCCAGCAGTTTTCAGCGGGAGACCGGCGGCTCCTACAATGAGCAGTTCTTC
CDR3 protein: CASSFQRETGGSYNEQFF
clone size: NA
CDR3 length: 18
D gene: TRBD2
J gene: TRBJ2-1
V gene: TRBV27

CDR3 DNA: TGCAGTGCTAGTCCGACAGGGAGCTCCTACGAGCAGTACTTC
CDR3 protein: CSASPTGSSYEQYF
clone size: few
CDR3 length: 14
D gene: TRBD1
J gene: TRBJ2-7
V gene: TRBV20-1

CDR3 DNA: TGCGCCAGCAGCTTGTTACTAGCGCGAAACACCGGGGAGCTGTTTTTT
CDR3 protein: CASSLLLARNTGELFF
clone size: NA
CDR3 length: 16
D gene: TRBD2
J gene: TRBJ2-2
V gene: TRBV5-1

CDR3 DNA: TGTGCCAGCTCATCTTCTCCCCTTAACGAGCAGTACTTC
CDR3 protein: CASSSSPLNEQYF
clone size: NA
CDR3 length: 13
D gene: NA
J gene: TRBJ2-7
V gene: TRBV18

CDR3 DNA: TGTGCCAGCAGCCCAGGGTATGGCAATCAGCCCCAGCATTTT
CDR3 protein: CASSPGYGNQPQHF
clone size: NA
CDR3 length: 14
D gene: NA
J gene: TRBJ1-5
V gene: TRBV6-1